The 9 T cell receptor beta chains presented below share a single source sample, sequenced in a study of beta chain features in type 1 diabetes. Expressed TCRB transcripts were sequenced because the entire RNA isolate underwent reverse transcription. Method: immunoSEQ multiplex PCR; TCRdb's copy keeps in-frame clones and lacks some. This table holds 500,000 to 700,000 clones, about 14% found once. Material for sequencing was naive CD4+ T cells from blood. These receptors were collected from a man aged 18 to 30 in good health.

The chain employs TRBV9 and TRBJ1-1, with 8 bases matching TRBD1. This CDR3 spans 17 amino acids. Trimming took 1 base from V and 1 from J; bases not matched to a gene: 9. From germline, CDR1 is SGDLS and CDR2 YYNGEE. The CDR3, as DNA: TGTGCCAGCAGCGTAACCCTCGGACAGGGAGGGAACACTGAAGCTTTCTTT. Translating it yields CASSVTLGQGGNTEAFF.

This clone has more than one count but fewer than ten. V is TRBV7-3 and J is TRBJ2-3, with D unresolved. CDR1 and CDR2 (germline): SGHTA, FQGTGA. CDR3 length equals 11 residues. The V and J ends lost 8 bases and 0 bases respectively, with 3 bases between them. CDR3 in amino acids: CASFSTDTQYF. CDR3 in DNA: TGTGCCAGCTTTAGCACAGATACGCAGTATTTT.

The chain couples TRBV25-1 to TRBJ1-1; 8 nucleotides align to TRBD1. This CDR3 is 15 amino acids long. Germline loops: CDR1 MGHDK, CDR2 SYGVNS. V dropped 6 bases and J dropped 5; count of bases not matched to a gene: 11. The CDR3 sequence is CASRTTGVLRTEAFF. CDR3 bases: TGTGCCAGCAGAACGACAGGGGTGTTAAGGACTGAAGCTTTCTTT. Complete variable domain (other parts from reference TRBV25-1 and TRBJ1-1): EADIYQTPRYLVIGTGKKITLECSQTMGHDKMYWYQQDPGMELHLIHYSYGVNSTEKGDLSSESTVSRIRTEHFPLTLESARPSHTSQYLCASRTTGVLRTEAFFGQGTRLTVV.

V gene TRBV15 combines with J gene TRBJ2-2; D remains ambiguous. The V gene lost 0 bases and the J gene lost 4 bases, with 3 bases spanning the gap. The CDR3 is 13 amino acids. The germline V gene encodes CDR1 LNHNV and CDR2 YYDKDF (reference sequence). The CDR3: CATSRDVTGELFF. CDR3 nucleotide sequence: TGTGCCACCAGCAGAGATGTCACCGGGGAGCTGTTTTTT.

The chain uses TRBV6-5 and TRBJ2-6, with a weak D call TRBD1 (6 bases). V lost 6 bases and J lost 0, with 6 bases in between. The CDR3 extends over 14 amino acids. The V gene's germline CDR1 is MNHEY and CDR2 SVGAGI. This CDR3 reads CASRDSSGANVLTF. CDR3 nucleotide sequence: TGTGCCAGCAGGGACAGCTCTGGGGCCAACGTCCTGACTTTC.

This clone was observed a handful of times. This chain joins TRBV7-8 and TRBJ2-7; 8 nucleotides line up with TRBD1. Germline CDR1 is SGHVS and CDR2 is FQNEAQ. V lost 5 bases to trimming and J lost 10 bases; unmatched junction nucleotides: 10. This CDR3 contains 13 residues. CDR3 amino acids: CASSGRTGISQYF. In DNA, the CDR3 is TGTGCCAGCAGCGGCCGGACAGGGATTTCTCAGTACTTC.

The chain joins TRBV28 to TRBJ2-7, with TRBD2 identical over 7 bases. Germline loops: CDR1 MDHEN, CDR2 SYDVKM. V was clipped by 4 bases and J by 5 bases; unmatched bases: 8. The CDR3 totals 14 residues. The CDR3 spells CASSSPGGGHEQYF. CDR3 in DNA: TGTGCCAGCAGTTCCCCGGGGGGTGGTCACGAGCAGTACTTC.

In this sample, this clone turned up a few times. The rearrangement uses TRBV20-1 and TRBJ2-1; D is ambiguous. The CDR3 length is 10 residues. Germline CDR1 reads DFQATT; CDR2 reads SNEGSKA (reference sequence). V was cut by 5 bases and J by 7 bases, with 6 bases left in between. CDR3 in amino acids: CSAVANEQFF. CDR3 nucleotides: TGCAGTGCTGTTGCAAATGAGCAGTTCTTC.

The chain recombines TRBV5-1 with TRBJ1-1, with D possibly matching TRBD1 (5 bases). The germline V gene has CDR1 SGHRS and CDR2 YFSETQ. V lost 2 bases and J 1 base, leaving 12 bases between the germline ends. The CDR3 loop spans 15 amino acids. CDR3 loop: CASSLIGQGNTEAFF. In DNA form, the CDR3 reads TGCGCCAGCAGCTTAATAGGGCAGGGGAACACTGAAGCTTTCTTT.